In this sample, the clone carrying this TCR beta chain turned up a few times. Its target is unknown. These data originate in a study of CD8 T cells in ankylosing spondylitis. General study results and limits: Made up of about eight highly homologous variants, a TCR beta motif appeared characteristic of ankylosing spondylitis blood.

V trimming: 2 bases; J trimming: 2 bases; junction bases outside the gene matches: 9. The CDR3 runs to 16 residues. The germline V gene encodes CDR1 MDHEN and CDR2 SYDVKM. A quantitative 5'-RACE method, one with molecular barcodes, was used to make TCR beta libraries. Each CDR3 protein gets one entry after TCRdb re-called the 5' RACE reads with MiXCR. The sample holds roughly 440,000 distinct CDR3 sequences, roughly 17% seen once. The receptor was isolated from a male donor with ankylosing spondylitis. Sequenced material: blood, either unsorted or a sorted T cell fraction (not recorded which). This sequence joins TRBV28 and TRBJ2-7, with TRBD1 matching over 7 bases. Here the CDR3 reads CASSLATGVKTYEQYF. The DNA for the CDR3 is TGTGCCAGCAGTTTAGCTACAGGGGTCAAGACCTACGAGCAGTACTTC.